This T cell receptor (beta chain) was captured by sequencing in a study of blood T cell repertoires in COVID-19. Overall study context: Acute-phase and convalescent COVID-19 samples originated in the United States, Italy and Spain.

This clone occurred once. Participants came from under 30 US areas, aged about 18 to 89 years. Membership in each cohort depended on participant-reported clinical history. Only in-frame clones appear in the TCRdb table, and some are missing; sequencing was by immunoSEQ multiplex PCR. This table has about 190,000 clones, approximately 84% appearing once. Trimming stripped 3 bases from V and 6 bases from J, with 12 bases between. Germline V CDR1 and CDR2: GTSNPN, SVGIG (reference sequence). The CDR3 length is 13 residues. This chain uses TRBV30 with TRBJ2-1; possibly TRBD2 for D (6 bases). Material for sequencing was PBMCs or T cells enriched from blood (not recorded which). This sequence was found in a woman aged 25 to 45 who had recovered from COVID-19. As DNA, the CDR3 is TGTGCCTGGAGCACGGGAGCCCCCAATGAGCAGTTCTTC. As protein: CAWSTGAPNEQFF.